Here is one TCR beta chain with its context. The clone's antigen remains unknown. No per-base quality is available; no much larger clone lies one base away. This specimen belongs to a study of cytomegalovirus exposure and HLA in healthy donors (dated 2017 in TCRdb). Describing the broader study: An earlier analysis of about 530 of the donors reported about 260 Gb of sequence data and about 120 million unique TCR beta sequences obtained from about 200 million T cells. About 280 gigabases of sequencing data and 91 million or so unique TCR sequences made up an early release that covered under 750 HLA-typed donors. Of the roughly 400 genotyped donors, about 80% fell in the genetic ancestry cluster associated with self-reported Caucasian donors. The study was designed to test whether signatures of past pathogen exposure could be identified by cataloging public T cell receptors. Using immunosequencing, the study profiled T cell repertoires from 666 subjects and related those repertoires to cytomegalovirus serostatus. Along with the 666-subject first cohort, a separate validation cohort of roughly 110 different subjects was used. High-throughput TCR immunosequencing, statistical association of individual TCRs with disease status, and machine learning were combined to predict cytomegalovirus infection status. In a later analysis, previously published TCR beta repertoires from 550 to 750 donors were re-analyzed and high-resolution HLA genotyping was added so that TCR occurrence patterns could be studied. In the later analysis, no new phenotypic data were used to find candidate immune exposures; instead, reliance was placed on TCR beta sequences and their occurrence across donors. An earlier analysis of 587 of the donors used high-throughput TCR beta sequencing to judge whether each TCR beta V gene segment behaved as functional or pseudogenic. Donor age, sex, ethnicity and CMV serostatus were compiled alongside the repertoire data. In a later genetic analysis, genome-wide SNP genotypes for about three fifths of the roughly 670 donors were used, and that subset was treated as a discovery cohort. All discovery cohort repertoires had been generated on a single sequencing platform. HLA typing covered class I and class II loci at four-digit resolution. The number of typed donors differed by locus: about 629-630 for A, B, C, DRB1 and DQB1; 522 for DQA1; 606 for DPA1; and around 470 for DPB1. About five DR-DQ haplotypes were handled as single units for association and clustering, since linkage in the cohort was strong. Among about 390 genotyped donors of the cohort, an average of approximately 230,000 unique TCR beta nucleotide sequences were sequenced per donor, approximately 20% of them non-productive.

What the research found in general, with its limitations: The study listed 164 TCR beta chains as associated with cytomegalovirus. In a later genetic analysis, fewer N-insertions in productive TCRs were reported among donors in an Asian-associated ancestry cluster than the roughly 710-donor mean. A further reported finding was that TCR beta sequences accurately predicted the HLA-A and HLA-B alleles for most subjects in the first cohort. In vitro tests confirmed that a few of the cytomegalovirus-associated TCR beta chains recognize cytomegalovirus antigens. When HLA alleles, especially DR and DQ, strongly co-occurred, attributing TCR associations to individual alleles was difficult. The sequencing pipeline was judged likely to have produced a cluster of highly shared sequence variants as a technical artifact. An earlier analysis of around 600 of the donors showed that most TCR beta V segments appeared in productive rearrangements either about 90% or about 30% of the time, which broadly matched IMGT annotations. In a later genetic analysis, a missense DCLRE1C variant was associated with V-gene and J-gene trimming of TCR beta chains, and the association was replicated in an independent cohort. Because counts were too low, 15 to 20 rarely observed V segments, including chromosome 9 orphons, were left out of the earlier analysis of 587 of the donors. Presence/absence analyses assumed roughly uniform sequencing depth across donors, an assumption that may not hold. Compared with equally common non-associated chains, HLA-associated TCR beta chains in a later analysis were more clonally expanded and had lower generation probabilities. Only TCR beta chains were sequenced in this cohort, and the absence of alpha or paired-chain data limited detectable features. At a false discovery rate of 0.05, a later analysis linked 16,000 or so TCR beta sequences to specific HLA alleles. Most TCR sequences were seen in very few donors, while some public TCRs were found in many individuals. The authors suggested that the approach could potentially be extended to other disease states and immunological phenotypes. A later analysis reported that several top co-occurrence clusters appeared linked to parvovirus B19, influenza, CMV and Epstein-Barr virus. Linkage disequilibrium might explain the correlated functional status among segregating V segments, but an unknown experimental factor could not be excluded. HLA typing was unavailable for some donors at each locus, so association tests used only the typed subset. The classifier was reported to diagnose cytomegalovirus status with high specificity and sensitivity in both the original and validation cohorts. CMV serostatus was the only immune exposure information available for the cohort. A later analysis found that most CMV-associated TCR beta chains appeared HLA-restricted, with HLA associations seemingly driven largely by CMV exposure. The 87-base-pair reads could not distinguish some IMGT-functional V segments, including TRBV6-2 and TRBV6-3, so those segments were excluded. In a later analysis, the rate of TCR association differed among HLA loci, with DRB1 alleles having the most associated TCRs and HLA-C alleles having the fewest.

In total, roughly 670 healthy bone marrow donors made up the cohort. At the time of sampling, every cohort member was nominally healthy, though immune exposures that went unrecorded were likely present. The donor was CMV seronegative and belonged to the group of more than 300 seronegative cohort members. Each donor provided a peripheral blood sample, and peripheral blood mononuclear cells were used for TCR beta sequencing. Genomic DNA was extracted from the blood cell samples with the Qiagen DNeasy Blood Extraction Kit. The library was made by the immunoSEQ multiplex PCR assay. A mixture of 60 forward primers for TCR Vbeta segments and 13 reverse primers for TCR Jbeta segments was used in the multiplex PCR. The CDR3 region of rearranged TCR beta genes was amplified from genomic DNA by a multiplex PCR assay. The amplified TCR beta libraries were sequenced on the Illumina HiSeq System as 87-base-pair reads. The authors processed their data as follows. In a later analysis, some 80 million unique TCR beta chains were counted across the approximately 640 repertoires, and some 10 million of these chains were shared by at least two donors. A nearest-neighbor algorithm error-corrected the raw reads and collapsed the reads into unique sequences, merging closely related sequences to remove PCR and sequencing errors. Alignment of CDR3 sequences to IMGT reference sequences was used to assign V, D and J gene segments. Each retained sequence needed at least a six-nucleotide match to both a V gene segment and a J gene segment. Rearrangements were called productive when the CDR3 lacked stop codons and stayed in frame with V and J; all others were non-productive. CDR3 was defined by IMGT convention, running from the second conserved V-encoded cysteine to the conserved J-encoded phenylalanine. The earlier analysis of some 550 of the donors excluded any sequence lacking an unambiguous match to a single V gene segment. An earlier analysis of 500 to 700 of the donors classified V segments as functional when productive rearrangements were above 56.7% and as segregating when the standard deviation between donors was above 5%. A statistical classification framework was built for diagnosing cytomegalovirus status from the catalog of TCR beta chain sequences. In a later analysis, TCR nucleotide sequences were compared against IMGT/GENE-DB human TR gene sequences so that V and J genes could be assigned. Using the TCRdist pipeline, a later analysis assigned CDR3 sequences along with most-parsimonious VDJ recombination scenarios. A later analysis defined each TCR beta chain by its CDR3 amino acid sequence plus V-gene family, and excluded reads lacking a unique V-gene family. As a way to deal with suspected cross-contamination and a sequencing artifact, a later analysis dropped 500 to 700 nucleotide sequences that were highly shared and had low generation probability. For each public chain, a later analysis derived a clonal expansion index from normalized ranks of inferred template counts within each repertoire. In a later analysis, generation probabilities were computed with a VDJ recombination model fitted to out-of-frame rearrangements, and the resulting probabilities were checked against IGoR. In a later analysis, TCR-TCR, TCR-HLA and TCR-CMV co-occurrence was scored with hypergeometric tests, and a repertoire-size bias correction was applied to TCR pairs. A later analysis estimated false discovery rates by permuting HLA or CMV assignments 20 times. In a later analysis, co-occurring TCRs were grouped with DBSCAN, and TCRdist sequence similarity was added when clustering was performed within HLA-allele-positive subsets. Repertoires with fewer than 30,000 or more than 120,000 public chains, plus five repertoires with anomalous nucleotide sharing, were excluded from co-occurrence clustering. In TCRdb, the immuneACCESS table is reduced to in-frame sequences with V and J assigned. These tables do not hold every clone; where another copy was compared, an unresolved V gene accounts for under half, and the others remain unexplained. V, J and clone size are those of that table, while D and trimming were read from the DNA. The sample table shows 150,000 to 200,000 clones, and roughly 78% are seen once. The top ten hold 0.65% of the sample.

The CDR3 measures 15 amino acids from cysteine to phenylalanine. The retained sequence is limited to the CDR3, 45 bases, with the frame set at the first base. CDR1 and CDR2, looked up from the germline V gene, are SGDLS and YYNGEE. V and J lose 0 bases and 5 bases, and a span of 14 bases separates them. Sequences were obtained from PBMCs. The sequence was obtained from a boy between 10 and 17 years old in good health and CMV-seronegative. In this chain, TRBV9 is recombined with TRBJ2-5, and perhaps TRBD1 as D gene, on 7 matching bases. The bases are TGTGCCAGCAGCGTAGAGGAGGGGGCTGGGGAGACCCAGTACTTC. It translates to CASSVEEGAGETQYF.